This T cell receptor beta chain originates from a study of shared clonotypes between healthy human individuals. Method: immunoSEQ multiplex PCR; TCRdb's copy keeps in-frame clones and lacks some. The repertoire includes 1,500,000 or so clones, around 98.5% of them detected once, and about 0.4% sits in the top ten. This CDR3 comprises 14 residues. The germline V gene has CDR1 MGHDK and CDR2 SYGVNS. The V end was cut by 0 bases, the J end by 7 bases, with 12 bases between. The specimen sequenced was naive CD4+ T cells sorted from blood. As to subset: CD45RA+ positively selected. The V call is TRBV25-1, the J call TRBJ1-2; TRBD1 might be the D (5 bases). The sequence came from a man aged 30 to 39 in good health. The CDR3 nucleotides read TGTGCCAGCAGTGAATATACCCAGGGCTTTGGCTACACCTTC. As protein: CASSEYTQGFGYTF.